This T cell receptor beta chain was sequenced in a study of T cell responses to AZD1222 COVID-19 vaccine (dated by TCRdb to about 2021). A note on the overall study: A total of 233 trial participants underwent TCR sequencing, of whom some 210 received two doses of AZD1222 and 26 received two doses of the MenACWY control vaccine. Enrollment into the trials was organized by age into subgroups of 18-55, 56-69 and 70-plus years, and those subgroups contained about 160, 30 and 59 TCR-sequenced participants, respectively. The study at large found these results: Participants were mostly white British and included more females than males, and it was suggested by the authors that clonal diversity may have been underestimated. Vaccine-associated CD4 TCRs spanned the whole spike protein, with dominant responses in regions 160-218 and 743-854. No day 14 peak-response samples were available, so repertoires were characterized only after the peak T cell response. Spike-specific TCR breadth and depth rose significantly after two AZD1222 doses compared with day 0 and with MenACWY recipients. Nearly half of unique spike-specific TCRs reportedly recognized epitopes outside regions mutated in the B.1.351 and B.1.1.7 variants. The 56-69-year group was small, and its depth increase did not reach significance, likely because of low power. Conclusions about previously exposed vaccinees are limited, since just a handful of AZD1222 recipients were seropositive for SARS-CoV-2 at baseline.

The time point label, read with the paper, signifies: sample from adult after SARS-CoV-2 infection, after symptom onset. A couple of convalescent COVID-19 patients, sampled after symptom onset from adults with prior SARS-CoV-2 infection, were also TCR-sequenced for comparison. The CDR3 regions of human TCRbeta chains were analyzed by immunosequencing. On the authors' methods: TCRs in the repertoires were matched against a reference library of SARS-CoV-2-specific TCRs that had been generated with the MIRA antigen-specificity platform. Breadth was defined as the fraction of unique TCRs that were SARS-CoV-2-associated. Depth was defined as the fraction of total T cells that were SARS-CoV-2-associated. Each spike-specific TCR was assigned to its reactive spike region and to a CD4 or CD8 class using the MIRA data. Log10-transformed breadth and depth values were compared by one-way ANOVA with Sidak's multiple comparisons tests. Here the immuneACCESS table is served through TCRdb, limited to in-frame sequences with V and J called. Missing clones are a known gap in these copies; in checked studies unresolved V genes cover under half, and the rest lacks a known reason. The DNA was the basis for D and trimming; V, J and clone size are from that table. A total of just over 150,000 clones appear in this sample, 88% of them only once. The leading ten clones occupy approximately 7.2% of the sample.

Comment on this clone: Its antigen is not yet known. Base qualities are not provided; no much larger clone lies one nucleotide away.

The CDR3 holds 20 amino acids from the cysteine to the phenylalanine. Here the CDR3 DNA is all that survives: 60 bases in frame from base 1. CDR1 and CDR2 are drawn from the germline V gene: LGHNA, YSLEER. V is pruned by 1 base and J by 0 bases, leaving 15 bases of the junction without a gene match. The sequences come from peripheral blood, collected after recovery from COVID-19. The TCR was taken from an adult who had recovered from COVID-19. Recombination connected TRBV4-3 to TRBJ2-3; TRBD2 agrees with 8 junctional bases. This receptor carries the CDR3 CASSQGGLRAGASSTDTQYF. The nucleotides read TGCGCCAGCAGCCAAGGAGGTCTCCGAGCGGGGGCCTCTAGCACAGATACGCAGTATTTT.